Below are 2 T cell receptor beta chains sequenced from a single sample in a study of T cells in Graves' hyperthyroidism and ophthalmopathy. The investigators amplified TCR beta CDR3 regions from RNA transcripts. TCR CDR3 underwent first-round RT-PCR with the HTBI primer set. TCRdb itself ran the multiplex PCR reads through MiXCR, one entry per CDR3 protein. The data contain hundreds of thousands of distinct CDR3 sequences, roughly 15% of them seen just once; the ten biggest clones take up 30% to 35%. Material for sequencing was blood. The receptors derive from a middle-aged woman with Graves' ophthalmopathy.

The chain recombines TRBV28 with TRBJ2-3, with D hard to call. V was pared by 1 base and J by 0 bases, with 23 bases between. CDR3 length: 20 residues. Germline CDR1 is MDHEN and CDR2 is SYDVKM. The CDR3 nucleotides read TGTGCCAGCAGTTTATACTACTTTAATGCAGTGGGTTTTAGCACAGATACGCAGTATTTT. Translating it yields CASSLYYFNAVGFSTDTQYF.

This clonotype came up a few times. The V call is TRBV20-1, the J call TRBJ2-7, with 10 bases aligning to TRBD2. The CDR3 consists of 13 residues. CDR1 DFQATT and CDR2 SNEGSKA come from the germline V gene (reference sequence). The ends lost 3 bases at V and 4 bases at J; junction bases unmatched: 3. The CDR3: CSARRTSGYEQYF. Written as DNA, the CDR3 is TGCAGTGCTAGGCGGACTAGCGGATACGAGCAGTACTTC.